The next 20 T cell receptor beta chains were all read from a single sample in a study of T cells in Graves' hyperthyroidism and ophthalmopathy. There were TCR beta CDR3 regions amplified from RNA transcripts. HTBI primers were the set used in a first-round RT-PCR of the TCR CDR3. Via MiXCR, TCRdb re-called the multiplex PCR reads, giving one row per CDR3 protein. The repertoire includes around 380,000 distinct CDR3 sequences, 13% of them detected once, and around 21% sits in the top ten. Sequencing was carried out using blood. The receptors come from a man under 40 with Graves' hyperthyroidism that later progressed to Graves' ophthalmopathy.

A single count supports this clonotype. Possible read error: a much larger clone is one base away. The chain uses TRBV11-2 and TRBJ2-7; no definite D call. The CDR3 is 13 amino acids. Trimming left V 0 bases short and J 3 bases short, with 6 bases between. The V gene's germline CDR1 is SGHAT and CDR2 FQNNGV. This chain's CDR3 is CASSLDFVYEQYF. CDR3 coding DNA: TGTGCCAGCAGCTTAGACTTCGTCTACGAGCAGTACTTC.

This clonotype has at least ten counts. V gene TRBV6-1 combines with J gene TRBJ1-2; the D is unclear. Germline V gene data show CDR1 as MNHNS and CDR2 as SASEGT. V lost 5 bases to trimming and J lost 5 bases, with 12 bases between them. The CDR3 consists of 13 residues. The DNA for the CDR3 is TGTGCCAGCAGTTTACAGACTGGGTATGGCTACACCTTC. This translates into CASSLQTGYGYTF.

The table lists this clonotype with many counts. The genes are TRBV28 and TRBJ2-1; 11 bases fit TRBD1. V lost 6 bases to trimming and J lost 2 bases; unmatched junction nucleotides: 12. Germline assignment: CDR1 MDHEN and CDR2 SYDVKM. The CDR3 is 18 amino acids. The CDR3 reads CASRGTGGLGRTYNEQFF. Written as DNA, the CDR3 is TGTGCCAGCAGGGGGACAGGGGGGTTAGGACGGACCTACAATGAGCAGTTCTTC.

This clonotype was recorded many times. Written as DNA, the CDR3 is TGTGCCAGCAGCCCACGGACAGGGGACGGCTACACCTTC. Its protein is CASSPRTGDGYTF. The V and J genes are TRBV11-2 and TRBJ1-2, with TRBD1 identical over 9 bases. The CDR3 totals 13 residues. Germline values: CDR1 SGHAT, CDR2 FQNNGV. J gave up 8 bases and V 5 bases, and 6 bases lay outside the gene matches.

The chain couples TRBV4-1 to TRBJ2-2; 7 bases are shared with TRBD1. The germline CDR1 and CDR2 sequences are MGHRA and YSYEKL. J lost 0 bases, V lost 4 bases, and 8 bases had no gene match. The CDR3 covers 17 residues. Written as DNA, the CDR3 is TGCGCCAGCAGCCCCCGACACAGGGGCCCGAACACCGGGGAGCTGTTTTTT. Amino acids: CASSPRHRGPNTGELFF.

With regard to this clonotype: This is likely a read error, given that the CDR3 carries no conserved phenylalanine or tryptophan at its end. This chain uses TRBV7-2 with TRBJ1-1; a weak D match, TRBD1 (5 bases). The CDR3 is made up of 16 amino acids. CDR1 is SGHTA, CDR2 FQGNSA, per germline. The V end was cut by 1 base, the J end by 0 bases, with 12 bases between. The CDR3: CASSLVHRLMNTEAFL. DNA for the CDR3: TGTGCCAGCAGCTTAGTTCACAGGCTCATGAACACTGAAGCTTTCCTT.

A word on this clonotype: The conserved final phenylalanine or tryptophan is absent from the CDR3, which likely points to a read error. It is unclear where the CDR3 begins or ends on the DNA, so no DNA is shown, and the CDR3 is as TCRdb lists it. The chain has TRBV4-2 and TRBJ1-6; the table names TRBD1, a call not compared with the DNA. The CDR3 adds up to 15 amino acids, both ends counted. The germline gives CDR1 LGHNA, CDR2 YNFKEQ. CDR3 in amino acids: CASSQEQAGGSPLQL.

This clonotype has just a few counts. This chain joins TRBV6-1 and TRBJ2-7; a possible D gene is TRBD1 (6 bases). Between the trimmed V and J ends, which lost 0 bases and 7 bases, there was a span of 13 bases. CDR3 length: 14 amino acids. From germline, CDR1 is MNHNS and CDR2 SASEGT. CDR3 in DNA: TGTGCCAGCAGTGAAGCTAGAGGCAGGGGTGAGCAGTACTTC. It yields the protein CASSEARGRGEQYF.

This clonotype was seen at least ten times. J is TRBJ1-3 and V is TRBV12-3 or TRBV12-4, with TRBD1 matching 9 bases. The CDR3 spans 18 residues. Trimming removed 7 bases from V and 0 bases from J; junction bases left unmatched: 13. CDR3 loop: CASKRRDRADLSGNTIYF. In DNA form, the CDR3 reads TGTGCCAGCAAGCGCCGGGACAGGGCTGACCTCTCTGGAAACACCATATATTTT.

J is TRBJ2-3 and V is TRBV4-1; D is tentatively TRBD1 or TRBD2 (5 bases each). V was trimmed by 2 bases and J by 12 bases, leaving 12 bases between them. The CDR3 has 12 residues. Germline-derived CDR1 and CDR2 are MGHRA and YSYEKL. CDR3 residues: CASSQLRETQYF. CDR3 DNA: TGCGCCAGCAGCCAACTCAGGGAGACCCAGTATTTT.

This clonotype was counted at least ten times. The chain recombines TRBV7-2 with TRBJ2-5; perhaps TRBD2 as D (5 bases). The CDR3 runs 16 residues. Trimming pared 3 bases from V and 2 bases from J, leaving 16 bases between. Germline CDR1 SGHTA, CDR2 FQGNSA. CDR3 nucleotide sequence: TGTGCCAGCAGCTTCGTTTCCGGGATCACTCAAGAGACCCAGTACTTC. Translated: CASSFVSGITQETQYF.

The table lists this clonotype with many counts. The V gene is TRBV11-1, the J gene TRBJ2-7, with a tentative D call TRBD1 (6 bases). This CDR3 is built from 16 residues. Looked up from germline, CDR1 is SGHAT and CDR2 is FQDESV (reference sequence). The V end was cut by 1 base, the J end by 2 bases, with 15 bases between. As DNA, the CDR3 is TGTGCCAGCAGCTTAGAGTCGACAGGTTGGGCCTACGAGCAGTACTTC. This codes for CASSLESTGWAYEQYF.

The chain carries TRBV30 and TRBJ2-7, with D possibly matching TRBD1 (6 bases). Germline V gives CDR1 GTSNPN, CDR2 SVGIG (reference sequence). Trimming removed 2 bases at V and 2 bases at J, with 16 bases between. The CDR3 totals 15 residues. Here the CDR3 reads CAWSRGTINTYEQYF. The CDR3, as DNA: TGTGCCTGGAGTAGAGGGACAATCAATACCTACGAGCAGTACTTC.

This clonotype was detected only a few times. The rearrangement uses TRBV4-1 and TRBJ2-7; D remains unclear. Per germline, CDR1 MGHRA and CDR2 YSYEKL. V was shortened by 1 base and J by 3 bases, with 10 bases between the two germline ends. This CDR3 region has 14 residues. CDR3 DNA: TGCGCCAGCAGCCAAGTTTCCTCAAACTACGAGCAGTACTTC. Its translation is CASSQVSSNYEQYF.

This clonotype showed up many times. This chain connects TRBV30 to TRBJ1-1; D may be TRBD1 (5 bases). CDR1 GTSNPN and CDR2 SVGIG come from the germline V gene (reference sequence). V was cut by 0 bases and J by 6 bases, with 8 bases left in between. The CDR3 length is 12 residues. CDR3 region: CAWSVRGPEAFF. The CDR3 region has the DNA TGTGCCTGGAGTGTCCGGGGCCCTGAAGCTTTCTTT.

This clonotype was counted only a few times. The DNA for the CDR3 is TGTGCCAGCAGCTTAACAGGCAGCTCCTATAATTCACCCCTCCACTTT. It specifies CASSLTGSSYNSPLHF. V gene TRBV11-2 combines with J gene TRBJ1-6, with D maybe TRBD1 (5 bases). V was shortened by 2 bases and J by 0 bases, with 8 bases between the two germline ends. Germline CDR1 reads SGHAT; CDR2 reads FQNNGV. This CDR3 has 16 residues. The variable domain in full, completed from reference TRBV11-2 and TRBJ1-6, reads EAGVAQSPRYKIIEKRQSVAFWCNPISGHATLYWYQQILGQGPKLLIQFQNNGVVDDSQLPKDRFSAERLKGVDSTLKIQPAKLEDSAVYLCASSLTGSSYNSPLHFGNGTRLTVT.

This clonotype was counted a few times. The chain combines TRBV5-8 with TRBJ2-3; D is uncertain. This CDR3 is 14 amino acids long. Deletions cut 1 base from V and 4 bases from J, with 10 bases between. The germline V gene has CDR1 SGHTS and CDR2 YDEGEE. The CDR3 region has the DNA TGTGCCAGCAGCTTGTTATGGTCCGCAGATACGCAGTATTTT. It yields the protein CASSLLWSADTQYF.

There are many counts of this clonotype. The CDR3 reads CASTLLQSNQPQHF. The CDR3 DNA is TGTGCCAGCACTCTCCTTCAGTCCAATCAGCCCCAGCATTTT. This rearrangement joins TRBV28 to TRBJ1-5; the D is unclear. V gave up 7 bases and J gave up 3 bases, with 13 bases separating them. This CDR3 has 14 amino acids. The germline CDR1 and CDR2 sequences are MDHEN and SYDVKM.

V is TRBV20-1 and J is TRBJ1-6, with 7 bases that match TRBD1. CDR1 is DFQATT, CDR2 SNEGSKA, per germline (reference sequence). There are 17 residues in the CDR3. The V gene end was trimmed by 1 base and the J gene end by 0 bases; junction bases not matched to a gene: 6. The CDR3 DNA reads TGCAGTGCTAGAGGAGGGGGCCCTAGCTCCTATAATTCACCCCTCCACTTT. This codes for CSARGGGPSSYNSPLHF.

This clonotype was seen only once. This CDR3 fails to terminate in the conserved phenylalanine or tryptophan, so it likely reflects a read error. This rearrangement joins TRBV7-7 to TRBJ2-3, with 8 bases identical to TRBD1. With 5 bases clipped from V and 0 bases from J, the junction kept 10 bases outside the gene matches. Looked up from germline, CDR1 is SSHAT and CDR2 is FNYEAQ (reference sequence). The CDR3 spans 17 residues. CDR3 DNA sequence: TGTGCCAGCAGCCCAGGACAGGGATTCTCTAGCACAGATACGCAGTATGTT. Its protein is CASSPGQGFSSTDTQYV.